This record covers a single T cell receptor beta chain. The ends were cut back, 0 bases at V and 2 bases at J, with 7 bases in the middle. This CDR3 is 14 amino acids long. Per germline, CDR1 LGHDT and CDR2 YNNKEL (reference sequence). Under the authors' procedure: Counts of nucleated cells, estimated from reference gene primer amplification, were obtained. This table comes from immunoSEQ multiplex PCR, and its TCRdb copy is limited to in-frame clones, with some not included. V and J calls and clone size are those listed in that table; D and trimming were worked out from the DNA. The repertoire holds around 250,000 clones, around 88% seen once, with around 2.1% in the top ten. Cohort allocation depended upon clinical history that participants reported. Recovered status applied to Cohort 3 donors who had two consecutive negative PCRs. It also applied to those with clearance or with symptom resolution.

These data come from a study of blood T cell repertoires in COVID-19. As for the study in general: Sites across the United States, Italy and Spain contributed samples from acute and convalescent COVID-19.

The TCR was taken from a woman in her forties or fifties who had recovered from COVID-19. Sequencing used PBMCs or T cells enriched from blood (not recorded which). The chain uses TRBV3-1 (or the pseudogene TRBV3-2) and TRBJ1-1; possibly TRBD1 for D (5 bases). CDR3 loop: CASSQDWGNTEAFF. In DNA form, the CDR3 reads TGTGCCAGCAGCCAAGATTGGGGCAACACTGAAGCTTTCTTT.